In its sample, the clone carrying this T cell receptor (beta chain) was seen once. The target antigen is unknown. CDR3 length: 14 amino acids. Germline CDR1 reads ENHRY; CDR2 reads SYGVKD. The ends lost 4 bases at V and 4 bases at J; junction bases unmatched: 5. The data are from a study of T cell responses to AZD1222 COVID-19 vaccine. Clones were read by immunoSEQ multiplex PCR, and TCRdb kept only the in-frame ones, dropping some. The sample includes approximately 110,000 clones, 80% to 90% of them seen just once. Points from the study as a whole: It was only a handful of AZD1222 recipients who were seropositive at baseline. Nearly half of spike-specific TCRs reportedly go after variant regions that carry no mutations. Females made up more of the donors, who were largely white British, and clonal diversity may have come out too low.

This TCR came from an adult in good health. This chain connects TRBV10-3 to TRBJ2-7; 9 bases fit TRBD2. The input for sequencing was peripheral blood, taken on day 0 of AZD1222 vaccination. CDR3 DNA sequence: TGTGCCATCAGTGGGATAGCGGGGGCATACGAGCAGTACTTC. This gives the protein CAISGIAGAYEQYF.